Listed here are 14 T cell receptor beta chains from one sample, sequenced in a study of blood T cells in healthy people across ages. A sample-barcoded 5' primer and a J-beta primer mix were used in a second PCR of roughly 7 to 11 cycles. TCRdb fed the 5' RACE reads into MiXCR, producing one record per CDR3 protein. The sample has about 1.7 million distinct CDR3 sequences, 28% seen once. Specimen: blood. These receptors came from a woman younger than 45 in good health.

This CDR3 is CASSQNRGNRAEQFF. The CDR3, as DNA: TGCGCCAGCAGCCAGAACAGGGGAAATCGTGCTGAGCAGTTCTTC. J is TRBJ2-1 and V is TRBV4-3; the match to TRBD1 covers 7 bases. Germline loops: CDR1 LGHNA, CDR2 YSLEER. CDR3 length: 15 amino acids. V shed 3 bases, J shed 9 bases, and the junction held 11 bases outside the gene matches.

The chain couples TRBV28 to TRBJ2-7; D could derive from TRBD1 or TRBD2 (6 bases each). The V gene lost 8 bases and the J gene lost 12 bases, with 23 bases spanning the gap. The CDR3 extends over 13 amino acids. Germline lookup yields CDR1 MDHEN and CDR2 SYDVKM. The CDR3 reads CASGWRGTETRYF. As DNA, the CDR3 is TGTGCCAGCGGATGGAGGGGGACGGAGACCCGGTACTTC.

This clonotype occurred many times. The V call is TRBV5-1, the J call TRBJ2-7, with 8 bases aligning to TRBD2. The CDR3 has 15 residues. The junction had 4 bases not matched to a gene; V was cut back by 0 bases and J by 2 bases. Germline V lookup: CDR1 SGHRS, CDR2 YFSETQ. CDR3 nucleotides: TGCGCCAGCAGCTTGGCGCGGGGGGCCACCTACGAGCAGTACTTC. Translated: CASSLARGATYEQYF.

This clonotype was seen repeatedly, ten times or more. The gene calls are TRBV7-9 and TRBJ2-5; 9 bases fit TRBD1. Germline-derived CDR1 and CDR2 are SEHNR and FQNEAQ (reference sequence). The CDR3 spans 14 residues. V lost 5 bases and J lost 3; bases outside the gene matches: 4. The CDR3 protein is CASSRGQGEETQYF. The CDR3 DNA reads TGTGCCAGCAGCCGGGGACAGGGAGAAGAGACCCAGTACTTC. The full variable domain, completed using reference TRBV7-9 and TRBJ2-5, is DTGVSQNPRHKITKRGQNVTFRCDPISEHNRLYWYRQTLGQGPEFLTYFQNEAQLEKSRLLSDRFSAERPKGSFSTLEIQRTEQGDSAMYLCASSRGQGEETQYFGPGTRLLVL.

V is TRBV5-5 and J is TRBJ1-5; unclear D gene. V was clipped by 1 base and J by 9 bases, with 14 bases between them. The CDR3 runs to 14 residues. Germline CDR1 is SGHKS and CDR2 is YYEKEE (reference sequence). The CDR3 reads CASSLRLGSGPQHF. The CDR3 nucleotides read TGTGCCAGCAGCTTGAGACTGGGTAGCGGGCCCCAGCATTTT. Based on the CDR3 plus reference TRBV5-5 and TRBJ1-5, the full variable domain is DAGVTQSPTHLIKTRGQQVTLRCSPISGHKSVSWYQQVLGQGPQFIFQYYEKEERGRGNFPDRFSARQFPNYSSELNVNALLLGDSALYLCASSLRLGSGPQHFGDGTRLSIL.

The CDR3 region has the DNA TGTGCCAGTAGTATGACGGGGCGTGCTTCCTACAATGAGCAGTTCTTC. It specifies CASSMTGRASYNEQFF. The V call is TRBV19, the J call TRBJ2-1; D possibly matches TRBD1 or TRBD2 (5 bases each). Germline-derived CDR1 and CDR2 are LNHDA and SQIVND (reference sequence). V was shortened by 3 bases and J by 1 base, with 13 bases between the two germline ends. The CDR3 is made up of 16 amino acids.

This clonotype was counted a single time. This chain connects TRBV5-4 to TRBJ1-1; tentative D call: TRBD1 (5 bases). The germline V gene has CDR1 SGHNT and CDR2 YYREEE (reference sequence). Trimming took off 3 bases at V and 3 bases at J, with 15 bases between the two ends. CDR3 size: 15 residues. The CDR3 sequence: CASSSGGGADTEAFF. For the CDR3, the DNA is TGTGCCAGCAGCTCCGGCGGGGGTGCGGACACTGAAGCTTTCTTT. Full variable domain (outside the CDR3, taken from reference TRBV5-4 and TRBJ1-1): ETGVTQSPTHLIKTRGQQVTLRCSSQSGHNTVSWYQQALGQGPQFIFQYYREEENGRGNFPPRFSGLQFPNYSSELNVNALELDDSALYLCASSSGGGADTEAFFGQGTRLTVV.

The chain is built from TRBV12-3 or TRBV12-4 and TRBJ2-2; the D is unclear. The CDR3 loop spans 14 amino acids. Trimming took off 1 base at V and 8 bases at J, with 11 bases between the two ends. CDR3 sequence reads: CASSLGSWGGELFF. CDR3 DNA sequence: TGTGCCAGCAGTTTAGGTTCCTGGGGTGGGGAGCTGTTTTTT.

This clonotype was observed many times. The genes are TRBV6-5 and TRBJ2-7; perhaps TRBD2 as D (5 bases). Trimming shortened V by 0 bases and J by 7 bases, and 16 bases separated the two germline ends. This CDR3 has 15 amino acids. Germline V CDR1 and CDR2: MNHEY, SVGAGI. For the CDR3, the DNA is TGTGCCAGCAGTTACTCATTTGTAGGATCGGGGGAGCAGTACTTC. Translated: CASSYSFVGSGEQYF.

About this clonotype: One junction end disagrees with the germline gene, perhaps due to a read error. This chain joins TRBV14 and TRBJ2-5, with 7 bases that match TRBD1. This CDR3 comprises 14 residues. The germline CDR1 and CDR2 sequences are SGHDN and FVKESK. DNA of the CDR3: TGTGTCAGCAGCCCCACCGGGACAGCCCTTATTCAGTACTTC. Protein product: CVSSPTGTALIQYF.

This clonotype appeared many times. The CDR3 region is CSVAKQVSSYEQYF. The CDR3 DNA is TGCAGCGTTGCTAAACAGGTTAGCTCCTACGAGCAGTACTTC. The chain recombines TRBV29-1 with TRBJ2-7, with D possibly TRBD1 on 5 matching bases. Germline V lookup: CDR1 SQVTM, CDR2 ANQGSEA. This CDR3 is built from 14 residues. Between the trimmed V and J ends, which lost 4 bases and 0 bases, there was a span of 13 bases.

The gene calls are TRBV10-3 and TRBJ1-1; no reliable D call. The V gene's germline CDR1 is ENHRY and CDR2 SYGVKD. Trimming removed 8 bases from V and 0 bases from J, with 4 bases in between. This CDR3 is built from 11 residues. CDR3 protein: CAIGMNTEAFF. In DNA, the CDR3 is TGTGCCATCGGAATGAACACTGAAGCTTTCTTT.

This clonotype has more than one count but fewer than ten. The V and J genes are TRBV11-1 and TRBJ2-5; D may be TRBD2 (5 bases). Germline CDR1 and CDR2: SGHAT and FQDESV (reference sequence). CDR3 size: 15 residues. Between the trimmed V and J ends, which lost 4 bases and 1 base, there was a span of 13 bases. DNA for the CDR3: TGTGCCAGCAGCTCCCGACTACTATCCCAAGAGACCCAGTACTTC. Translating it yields CASSSRLLSQETQYF.

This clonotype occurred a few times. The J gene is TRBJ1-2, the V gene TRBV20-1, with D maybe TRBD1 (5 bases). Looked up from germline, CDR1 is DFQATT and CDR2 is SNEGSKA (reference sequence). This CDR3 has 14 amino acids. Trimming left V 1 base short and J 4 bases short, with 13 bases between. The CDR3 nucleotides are TGCAGTGCTAGAGGGGAGGGGATAGGCTATGGCTACACCTTC. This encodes CSARGEGIGYGYTF.